This entry lists 14 T cell receptor beta chains sequenced from one sample in a study of blood T cell repertoires in COVID-19. The assay was immunoSEQ multiplex PCR, and TCRdb's table has in-frame clones only and misses some. This table has approximately 150,000 clones, about four fifths appearing once. The source material was peripheral blood. The receptors derive from a human donor in a cohort sampled during active COVID-19.

The rearrangement links TRBV7-3 to TRBJ2-5, with TRBD1 identical over 9 bases. Trimming removed 2 bases from V and 1 base from J; junction bases left unmatched: 2. The CDR3 consists of 15 residues. CDR1 SGHTA and CDR2 FQGTGA come from the germline V gene. The chain's CDR3 is CASSLRTGAQETQYF. The CDR3 region has the DNA TGTGCCAGCAGCTTACGGACAGGGGCCCAAGAGACCCAGTACTTC.

This chain joins TRBV19 and TRBJ1-3, with 7 bases fitting TRBD1. This CDR3 spans 15 amino acids. V shed 8 bases and J 0 bases; nucleotides not matched to a gene: 7. Germline CDR1 is LNHDA and CDR2 is SQIVND (reference sequence). This CDR3 reads CASDTGDLSGNTIYF. CDR3 in DNA: TGTGCCAGTGACACAGGGGACCTCTCTGGAAACACCATATATTTT.

The V call is TRBV5-6, the J call TRBJ1-6; the D gene is possibly TRBD1 (6 bases). CDR1 and CDR2 (germline): SGHDT, YYEEEE. The CDR3 contains 16 residues. Trimming took off 3 bases at V and 8 bases at J, with 18 bases between the two ends. Here the CDR3 reads CASSSSPRTVDSPLHF. CDR3 sequence (DNA): TGTGCCAGCAGCTCTTCGCCCCGGACAGTAGATTCACCCCTCCACTTT. The variable domain in full, with the rest retrieved from reference TRBV5-6 and TRBJ1-6, is DAGVTQSPTHLIKTRGQQVTLRCSPKSGHDTVSWYQQALGQGPQFIFQYYEEEERQRGNFPDRFSGHQFPNYSSELNVNALLLGDSALYLCASSSSPRTVDSPLHFGNGTRLTVT.

This clone was seen a few times. V usage is TRBV28 and J usage is TRBJ1-4; a weak D match, TRBD1 (6 bases). Germline-derived CDR1 and CDR2 are MDHEN and SYDVKM. CDR3 size: 16 residues. Trimming pared 3 bases from V and 4 bases from J, leaving 15 bases between. The CDR3 nucleotides are TGTGCCAGCAGTTTTAAGGGGGGGCAGGTTAATGAAAAACTGTTTTTT. Amino acids: CASSFKGGQVNEKLFF. The variable domain in full, with the rest retrieved from reference TRBV28 and TRBJ1-4, is DVKVTQSSRYLVKRTGEKVFLECVQDMDHENMFWYRQDPGLGLRLIYFSYDVKMKEKGDIPEGYSVSREKKERFSLILESASTNQTSMYLCASSFKGGQVNEKLFFGSGTQLSVL.

This chain connects TRBV13 to TRBJ2-3; D remains ambiguous. Between the trimmed V and J ends, which lost 4 bases and 1 base, there was a span of 3 bases. The CDR3 loop spans 12 amino acids. The V gene's germline CDR1 is PRHDT and CDR2 FYEKMQ (reference sequence). In DNA form, the CDR3 reads TGTGCCAGCAGCTCGGGCACAGATACGCAGTATTTT. Translation gives CASSSGTDTQYF. Variable domain in full (rest from reference TRBV13 and TRBJ2-3): AAGVIQSPRHLIKEKRETATLKCYPIPRHDTVYWYQQGPGQDPQFLISFYEKMQSDKGSIPDRFSAQQFSDYHSELNMSSLELGDSALYFCASSSGTDTQYFGPGTRLTVL.

This clone was observed once. This chain joins TRBV5-4 and TRBJ1-2; a weak D match, TRBD1 (6 bases). The V and J ends lost 7 bases and 7 bases respectively, with 23 bases between them. Germline V gives CDR1 SGHNT, CDR2 YYREEE (reference sequence). CDR3 size: 15 residues. The CDR3 protein is CASHKERGPAAGYTF. The CDR3 region has the DNA TGTGCCAGCCACAAAGAGCGGGGGCCCGCGGCTGGCTACACCTTC.

This chain links TRBV16 with TRBJ2-7, with 12 bases that match TRBD1. Germline CDR1 and CDR2: KGHSY and FQNENV. This CDR3 contains 17 residues. The junction had 7 bases not matched to a gene; V was cut back by 0 bases and J by 4 bases. CDR3 sequence: CASSQSIGTGGKYEQYF. The CDR3 coding sequence is TGTGCCAGCAGCCAATCAATCGGGACAGGGGGCAAGTACGAGCAGTACTTC.

The chain recombines TRBV28 with TRBJ2-7, with D hard to call. V lost 7 bases to trimming and J lost 5 bases, with 12 bases between them. CDR3 size: 12 residues. The V gene's germline CDR1 is MDHEN and CDR2 SYDVKM. The CDR3 nucleotides are TGTGCCAGCAATCAGGTAAACCACGAGCAGTACTTC. It codes for CASNQVNHEQYF.

CDR3 bases: TGTGCCAGCAGTTACACCAGCATTCGGTGGAGCTCCTACAATGAGCAGTTCTTC. Its protein product is CASSYTSIRWSSYNEQFF. The rearrangement links TRBV6-2 or TRBV6-3 to TRBJ2-1; D not resolved. The CDR3 is 18 residues long. Germline CDR1 reads MNHEY; CDR2 reads SVGEGT. Between the trimmed V and J ends, which lost 2 bases and 0 bases, there was a span of 17 bases.

This clone was found once. The chain recombines TRBV5-1 with TRBJ2-3; 7 bases are shared with TRBD2. This CDR3 has 19 residues. The V and J ends lost 4 bases and 1 base, in that order; junction bases with no gene match: 18. CDR1 and CDR2 (germline): SGHRS, YFSETQ. In nucleotides, the CDR3 is TGCGCCAGCAGCCTGCTTCGCGGGAGATTCCCCCGGGGCACAGATACGCAGTATTTT. As protein: CASSLLRGRFPRGTDTQYF.

V usage is TRBV6-5 and J usage is TRBJ2-3; 14 bases fit TRBD2. The CDR3 sequence is 15 residues long. In germline, CDR1 is MNHEY, CDR2 SVGAGI. V dropped 6 bases and J dropped 4; count of bases not matched to a gene: 3. The CDR3 DNA is TGTGCCAGCAGGACGGGACTAGCGGGAGCAGATACGCAGTATTTT. Translating it yields CASRTGLAGADTQYF.

The rearrangement joins TRBV5-4 to TRBJ2-2; the match to TRBD2 covers 7 bases. Germline V gene sequence: CDR1 SGHNT, CDR2 YYREEE (reference sequence). Trimming took 1 base from V and 1 from J; bases not matched to a gene: 4. There are 16 residues in the CDR3. The CDR3 nucleotides are TGTGCCAGCAGCTTGCCTCCTAGCGGGAACACCGGGGAGCTGTTTTTT. This codes for CASSLPPSGNTGELFF.

The chain employs TRBV7-9 and TRBJ2-5; the match to TRBD1 covers 10 bases. With V trimmed by 3 bases and J by 9 bases, 10 bases remained unmatched. This CDR3 has 15 residues. CDR1 SEHNR and CDR2 FQNEAQ come from the germline V gene (reference sequence). The CDR3 sequence is CASSFPDRGTGAQYF. CDR3 sequence (DNA): TGTGCCAGCAGCTTTCCGGACAGGGGGACGGGGGCCCAGTACTTC.

In DNA, the CDR3 is TGTGCCTGGGGCGGGACAGGGGCCACTGAAGCTTTCTTT. Amino acid sequence: CAWGGTGATEAFF. V usage is TRBV30 and J usage is TRBJ1-1; 10 bases are a match to TRBD1. Germline V lookup: CDR1 GTSNPN, CDR2 SVGIG (reference sequence). The V and J ends lost 5 bases and 4 bases, in that order; junction bases with no gene match: 4. CDR3 length: 13 amino acids.